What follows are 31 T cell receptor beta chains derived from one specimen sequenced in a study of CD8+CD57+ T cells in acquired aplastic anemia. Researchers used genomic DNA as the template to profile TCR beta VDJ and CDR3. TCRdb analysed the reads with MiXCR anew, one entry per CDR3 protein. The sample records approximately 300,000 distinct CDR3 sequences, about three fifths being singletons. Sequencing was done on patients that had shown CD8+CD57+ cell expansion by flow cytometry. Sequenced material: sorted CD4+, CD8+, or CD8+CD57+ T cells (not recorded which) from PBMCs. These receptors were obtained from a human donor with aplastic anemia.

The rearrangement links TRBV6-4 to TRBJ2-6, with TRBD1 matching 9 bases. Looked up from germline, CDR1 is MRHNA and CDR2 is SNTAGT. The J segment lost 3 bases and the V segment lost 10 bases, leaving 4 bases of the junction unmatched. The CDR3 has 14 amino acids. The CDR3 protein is CATGQGGGANVLTF. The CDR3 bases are TGTGCCACGGGACAGGGAGGTGGGGCCAACGTCCTGACTTTC.

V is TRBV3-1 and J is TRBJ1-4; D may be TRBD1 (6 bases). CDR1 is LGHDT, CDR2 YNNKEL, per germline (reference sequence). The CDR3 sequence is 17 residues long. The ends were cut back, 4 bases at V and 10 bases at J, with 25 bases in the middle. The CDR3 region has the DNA TGTGCCAGCAGCCTCAACCGGGACACTCACCGCTCTGGAAAACTGTTTTTT. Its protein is CASSLNRDTHRSGKLFF.

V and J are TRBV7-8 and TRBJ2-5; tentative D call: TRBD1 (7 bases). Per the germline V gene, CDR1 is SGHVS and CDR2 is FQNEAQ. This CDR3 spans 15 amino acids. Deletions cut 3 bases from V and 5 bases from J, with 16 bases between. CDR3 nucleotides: TGTGCCAGCAGCTTTATGCAGGGGGGTTGGGAGACCCAGTACTTC. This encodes CASSFMQGGWETQYF.

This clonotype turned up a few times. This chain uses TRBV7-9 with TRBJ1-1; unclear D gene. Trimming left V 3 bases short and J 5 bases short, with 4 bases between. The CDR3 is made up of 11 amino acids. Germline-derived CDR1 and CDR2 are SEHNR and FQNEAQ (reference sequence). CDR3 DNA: TGTGCCAGCAGCTTTGGTACTGAAGCTTTCTTT. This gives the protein CASSFGTEAFF.

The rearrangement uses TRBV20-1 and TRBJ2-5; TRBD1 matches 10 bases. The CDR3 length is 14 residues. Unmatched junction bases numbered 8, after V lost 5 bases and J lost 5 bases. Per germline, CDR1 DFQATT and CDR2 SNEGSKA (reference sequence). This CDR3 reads CSAPDRGSQETQYF. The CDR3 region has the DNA TGCAGTGCTCCGGACAGGGGGAGTCAGGAGACCCAGTACTTC.

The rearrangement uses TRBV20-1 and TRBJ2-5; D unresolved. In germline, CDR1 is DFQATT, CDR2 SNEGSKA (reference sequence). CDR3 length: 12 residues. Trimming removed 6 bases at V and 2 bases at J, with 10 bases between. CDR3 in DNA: TGCAGTGCCAGCCGAGTACAAGAGACCCAGTACTTC. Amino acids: CSASRVQETQYF.

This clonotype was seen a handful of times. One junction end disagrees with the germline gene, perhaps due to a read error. CDR3 sequence reads: CASSELQAGTEASF. Here the CDR3 DNA reads TGCGCCAGCAGTGAGTTACAGGCGGGCACTGAAGCTTCCTTC. This chain links TRBV10-1 with TRBJ1-1, with D perhaps TRBD1 (5 bases). This CDR3 has 14 residues. The V gene's germline CDR1 is WNHNN and CDR2 SYGVQD (reference sequence).

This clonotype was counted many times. The CDR3 DNA is TGTGCCAGCAGTGGTCCAGGGGGAAATTCACCCCTCCACTTT. As protein: CASSGPGGNSPLHF. The V call is TRBV2, the J call TRBJ1-6, with 7 bases aligning to TRBD1. Trimming removed 4 bases from V and 7 bases from J; junction bases left unmatched: 4. Germline CDR1 and CDR2: SNHLY and FYNNEI. This CDR3 has 14 residues.

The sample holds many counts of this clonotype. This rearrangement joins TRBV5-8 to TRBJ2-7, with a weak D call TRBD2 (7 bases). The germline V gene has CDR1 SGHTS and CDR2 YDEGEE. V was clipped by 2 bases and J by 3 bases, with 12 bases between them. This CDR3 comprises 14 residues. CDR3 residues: CASSLRGADYEQYF. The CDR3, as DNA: TGTGCCAGCAGCTTACGGGGGGCGGACTACGAGCAGTACTTC.

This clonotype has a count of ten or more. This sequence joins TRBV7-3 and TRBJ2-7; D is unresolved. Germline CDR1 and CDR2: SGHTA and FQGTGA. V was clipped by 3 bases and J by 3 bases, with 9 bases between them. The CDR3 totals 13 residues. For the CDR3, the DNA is TGTGCCAGCAGCTTCGGACGGAACTACGAGCAGTACTTC. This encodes CASSFGRNYEQYF. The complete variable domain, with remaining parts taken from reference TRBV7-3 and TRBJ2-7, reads GAGVSQTPSNKVTEKGKYVELRCDPISGHTALYWYRQSLGQGPEFLIYFQGTGAADDSGLPNDRFFAVRPEGSVSTLKIQRTERGDSAVYLCASSFGRNYEQYFGPGTRLTVT.

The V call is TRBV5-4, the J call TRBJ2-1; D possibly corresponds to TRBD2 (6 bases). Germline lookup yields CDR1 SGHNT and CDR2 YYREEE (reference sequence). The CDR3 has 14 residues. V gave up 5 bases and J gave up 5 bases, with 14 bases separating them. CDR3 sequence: CASSSLAYDNEQFF. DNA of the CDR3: TGTGCCAGCAGTTCGCTAGCGTACGACAATGAGCAGTTCTTC.

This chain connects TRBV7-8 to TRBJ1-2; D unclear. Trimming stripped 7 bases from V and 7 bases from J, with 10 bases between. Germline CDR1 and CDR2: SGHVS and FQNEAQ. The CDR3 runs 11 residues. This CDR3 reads CASKLSGGYTF. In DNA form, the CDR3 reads TGTGCCAGCAAATTGTCCGGTGGCTACACCTTC.

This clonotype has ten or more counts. The CDR3 loop reads CASSQVQDSNQPQHF. CDR3 nucleotide sequence: TGTGCCAGCAGCCAAGTTCAGGATAGCAATCAGCCCCAGCATTTT. This rearrangement joins TRBV4-2 to TRBJ1-5; D ambiguous. Germline lookup yields CDR1 LGHNA and CDR2 YNFKEQ. Between the trimmed V and J ends, which lost 1 base and 0 bases, there was a span of 7 bases. The CDR3 spans 15 residues.

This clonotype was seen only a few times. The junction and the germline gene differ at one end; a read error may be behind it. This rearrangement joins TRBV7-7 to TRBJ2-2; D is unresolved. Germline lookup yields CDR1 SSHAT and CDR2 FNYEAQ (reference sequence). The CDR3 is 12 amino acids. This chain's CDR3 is CASSLGAGELFF. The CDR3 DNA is TGTGCTAGCAGCTTAGGAGCCGGGGAGCTGTTTTTT.

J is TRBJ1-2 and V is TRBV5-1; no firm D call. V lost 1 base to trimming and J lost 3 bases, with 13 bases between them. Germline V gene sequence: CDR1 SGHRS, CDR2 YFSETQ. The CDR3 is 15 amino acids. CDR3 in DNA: TGCGCCAGCAGCTTGTCGGAGGGCGAGGACTATGGCTACACCTTC. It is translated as CASSLSEGEDYGYTF.

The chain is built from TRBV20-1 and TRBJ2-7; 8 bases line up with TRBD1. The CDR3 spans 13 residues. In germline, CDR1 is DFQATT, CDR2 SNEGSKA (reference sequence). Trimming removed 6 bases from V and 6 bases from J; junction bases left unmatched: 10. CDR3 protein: CSAMDRDFSEQYF. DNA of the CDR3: TGCAGTGCGATGGACAGGGATTTCTCCGAGCAGTACTTC.

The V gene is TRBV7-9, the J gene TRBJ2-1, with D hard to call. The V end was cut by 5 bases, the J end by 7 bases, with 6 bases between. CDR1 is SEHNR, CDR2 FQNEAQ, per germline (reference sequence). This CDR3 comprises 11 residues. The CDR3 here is CASSPRNEQFF. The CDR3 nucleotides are TGTGCCAGCAGCCCGAGAAATGAGCAGTTCTTC.

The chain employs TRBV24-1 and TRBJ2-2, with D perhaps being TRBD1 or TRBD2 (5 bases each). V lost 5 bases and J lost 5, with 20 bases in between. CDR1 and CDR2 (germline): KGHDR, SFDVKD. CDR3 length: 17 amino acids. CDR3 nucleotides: TGTGCCACCAGTGGGAGTACGGGGCAGCTTGGGACCGGGGAGCTGTTTTTT. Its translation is CATSGSTGQLGTGELFF.

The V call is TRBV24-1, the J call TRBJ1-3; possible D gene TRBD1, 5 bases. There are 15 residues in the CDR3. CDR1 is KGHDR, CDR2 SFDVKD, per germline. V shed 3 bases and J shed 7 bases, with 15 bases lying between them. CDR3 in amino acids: CATSDPGRTGNTIYF. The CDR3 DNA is TGTGCCACCAGTGATCCGGGACGTACCGGGAACACCATATATTTT.

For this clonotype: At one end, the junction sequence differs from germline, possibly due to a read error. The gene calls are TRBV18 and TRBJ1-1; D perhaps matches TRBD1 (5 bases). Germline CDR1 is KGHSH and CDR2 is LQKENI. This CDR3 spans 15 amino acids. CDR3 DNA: TGTGCCGGCTCACCAGGACAAGAGCACTACACTGAAGCTTTCTTT. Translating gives CAGSPGQEHYTEAFF.

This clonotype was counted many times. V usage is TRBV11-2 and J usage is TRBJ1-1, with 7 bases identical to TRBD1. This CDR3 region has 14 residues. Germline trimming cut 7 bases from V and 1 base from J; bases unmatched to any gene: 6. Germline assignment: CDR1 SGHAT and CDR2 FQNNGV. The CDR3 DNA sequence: TGTGCCAGCAACTCGGGGGACAGGAACACTGAAGCTTTCTTT. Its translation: CASNSGDRNTEAFF. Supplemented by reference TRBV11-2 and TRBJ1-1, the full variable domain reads EAGVAQSPRYKIIEKRQSVAFWCNPISGHATLYWYQQILGQGPKLLIQFQNNGVVDDSQLPKDRFSAERLKGVDSTLKIQPAKLEDSAVYLCASNSGDRNTEAFFGQGTRLTVV.

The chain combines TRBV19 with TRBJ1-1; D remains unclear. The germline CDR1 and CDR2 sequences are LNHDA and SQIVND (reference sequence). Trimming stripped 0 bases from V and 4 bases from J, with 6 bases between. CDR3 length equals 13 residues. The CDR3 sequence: CASSIDPGTEAFF. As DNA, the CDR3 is TGTGCCAGTAGTATAGATCCGGGCACTGAAGCTTTCTTT.

CDR3 sequence (DNA): TGTGCCAGCAGTGCTCGACAGGGTACCTATGGCTACACCTTC. This gives the protein CASSARQGTYGYTF. The V and J genes are TRBV2 and TRBJ1-2; 7 nucleotides agree with TRBD1. With 4 bases clipped from V and 4 bases from J, the junction kept 6 bases outside the gene matches. Looked up from germline, CDR1 is SNHLY and CDR2 is FYNNEI. This CDR3 has 14 residues.

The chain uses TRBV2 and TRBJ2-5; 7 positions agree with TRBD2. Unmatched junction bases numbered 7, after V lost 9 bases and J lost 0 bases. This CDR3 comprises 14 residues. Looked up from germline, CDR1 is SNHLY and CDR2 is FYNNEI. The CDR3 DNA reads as TGTGCCAGTATGAGAGGGACTAACCAAGAGACCCAGTACTTC. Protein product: CASMRGTNQETQYF.

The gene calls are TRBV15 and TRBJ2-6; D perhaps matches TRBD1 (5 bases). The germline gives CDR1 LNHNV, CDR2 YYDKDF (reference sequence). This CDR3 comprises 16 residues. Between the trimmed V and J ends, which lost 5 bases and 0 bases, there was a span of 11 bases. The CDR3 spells CATSHRRYSGANVLTF. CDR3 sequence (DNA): TGTGCCACCAGCCACAGGCGATACTCTGGGGCCAACGTCCTGACTTTC.

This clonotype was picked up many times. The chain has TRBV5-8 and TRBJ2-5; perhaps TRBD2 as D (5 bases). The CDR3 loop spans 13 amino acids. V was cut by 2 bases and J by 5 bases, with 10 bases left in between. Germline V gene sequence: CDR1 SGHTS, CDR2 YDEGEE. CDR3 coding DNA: TGTGCCAGCAGCTTAGAGGGCCGGGAGACCCAGTACTTC. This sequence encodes CASSLEGRETQYF.

The CDR3 loop reads CSVEANTGELFF. In DNA, the CDR3 is TGCAGCGTTGAAGCGAACACCGGGGAGCTGTTTTTT. This chain connects TRBV29-1 to TRBJ2-2; D ambiguous. CDR3 size: 12 residues. V dropped 1 base and J dropped 0 bases, with 0 bases sitting between them. Germline-derived CDR1 and CDR2 are SQVTM and ANQGSEA.

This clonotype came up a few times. CDR3 coding DNA: TGTGCCAGCAGCTTGTATCGCTCACCCCTCCACTTT. Its protein is CASSLYRSPLHF. This chain joins TRBV7-2 and TRBJ1-6; unclear D gene. V shed 3 bases and J shed 10 bases, with 7 bases lying between them. The CDR3 runs 12 residues. CDR1 is SGHTA and CDR2 is FQGNSA in the germline V gene. Full variable domain (missing parts from reference TRBV7-2 and TRBJ1-6): GAGVSQSPSNKVTEKGKDVELRCDPISGHTALYWYRQSLGQGLEFLIYFQGNSAPDKSGLPSDRFSAERTGGSVSTLTIQRTQQEDSAVYLCASSLYRSPLHFGNGTRLTVT.

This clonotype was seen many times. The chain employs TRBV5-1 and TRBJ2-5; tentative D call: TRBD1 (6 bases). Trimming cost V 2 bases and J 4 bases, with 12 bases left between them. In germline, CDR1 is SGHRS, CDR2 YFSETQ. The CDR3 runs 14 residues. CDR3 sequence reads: CASSFQGFGETQYF. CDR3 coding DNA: TGCGCCAGCAGCTTCCAGGGGTTCGGAGAGACCCAGTACTTC.

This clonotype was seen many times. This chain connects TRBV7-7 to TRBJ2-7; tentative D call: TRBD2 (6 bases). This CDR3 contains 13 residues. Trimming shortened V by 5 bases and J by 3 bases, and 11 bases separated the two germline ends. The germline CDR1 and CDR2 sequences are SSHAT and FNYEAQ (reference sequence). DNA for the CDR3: TGTGCCAGCAGCATCTCTAGCGACTACGAGCAGTACTTC. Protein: CASSISSDYEQYF.

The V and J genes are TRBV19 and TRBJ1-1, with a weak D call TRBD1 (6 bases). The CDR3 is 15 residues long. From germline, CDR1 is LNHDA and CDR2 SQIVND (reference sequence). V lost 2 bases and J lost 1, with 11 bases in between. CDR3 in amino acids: CASSIRTDKNTEAFF. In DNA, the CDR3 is TGTGCCAGTAGTATACGGACAGACAAGAACACTGAAGCTTTCTTT.